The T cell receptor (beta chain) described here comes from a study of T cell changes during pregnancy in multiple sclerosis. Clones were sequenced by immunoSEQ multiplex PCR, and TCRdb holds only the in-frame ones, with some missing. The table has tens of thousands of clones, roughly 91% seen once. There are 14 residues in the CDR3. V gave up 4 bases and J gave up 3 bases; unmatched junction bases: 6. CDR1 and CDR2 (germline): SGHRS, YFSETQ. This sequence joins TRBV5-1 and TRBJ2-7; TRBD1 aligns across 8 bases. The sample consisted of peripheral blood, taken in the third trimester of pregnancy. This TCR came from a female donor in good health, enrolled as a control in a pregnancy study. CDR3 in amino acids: CASSQGQGGYEQYF. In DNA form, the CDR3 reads TGCGCCAGCAGCCAAGGACAGGGAGGCTACGAGCAGTACTTC.